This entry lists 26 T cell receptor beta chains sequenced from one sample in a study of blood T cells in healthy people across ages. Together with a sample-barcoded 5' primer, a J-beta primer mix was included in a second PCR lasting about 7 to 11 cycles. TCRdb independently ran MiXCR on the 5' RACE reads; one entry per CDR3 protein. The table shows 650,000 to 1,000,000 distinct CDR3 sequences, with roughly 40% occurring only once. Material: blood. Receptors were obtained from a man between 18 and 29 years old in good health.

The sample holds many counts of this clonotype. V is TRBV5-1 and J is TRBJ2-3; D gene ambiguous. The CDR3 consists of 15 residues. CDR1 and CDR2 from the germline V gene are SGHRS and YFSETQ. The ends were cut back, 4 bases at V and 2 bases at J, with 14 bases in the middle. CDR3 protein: CASSDKTGSTDTQYF. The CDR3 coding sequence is TGCGCCAGCAGCGATAAGACCGGTTCCACAGATACGCAGTATTTT.

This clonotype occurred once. The CDR3 DNA follows: TGTGCCACCAGCAGAGAGATGAGGCTAGGGATCGGAGAGACCCAGTACTTC. It is translated as CATSREMRLGIGETQYF. The gene calls are TRBV15 and TRBJ2-5, with D unclear. CDR3 length equals 17 residues. Germline V lookup: CDR1 LNHNV, CDR2 YYDKDF (reference sequence). V gave up 0 bases and J gave up 4 bases, with 18 bases separating them.

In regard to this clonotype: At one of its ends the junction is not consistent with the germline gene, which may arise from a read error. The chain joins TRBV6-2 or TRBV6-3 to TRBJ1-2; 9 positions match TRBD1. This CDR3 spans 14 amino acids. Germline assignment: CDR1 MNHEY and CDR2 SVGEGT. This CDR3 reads CASRRSGTGNGYTF. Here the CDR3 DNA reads TGCGCCAGCAGAAGGAGCGGGACAGGGAATGGCTACACCTTC.

For the CDR3, the DNA is TGTGCCAGCAGCAGCCCCCCTTCGGGGGGGTTCATAGATACGCAGTATTTT. Protein product: CASSSPPSGGFIDTQYF. V is TRBV7-6 and J is TRBJ2-3; 8 positions agree with TRBD2. Germline loops: CDR1 SGHVS, CDR2 FNYEAQ. The CDR3 has 17 amino acids. After removal of 5 bases from V and 5 bases from J, the junction contained 15 bases not matched to a gene.

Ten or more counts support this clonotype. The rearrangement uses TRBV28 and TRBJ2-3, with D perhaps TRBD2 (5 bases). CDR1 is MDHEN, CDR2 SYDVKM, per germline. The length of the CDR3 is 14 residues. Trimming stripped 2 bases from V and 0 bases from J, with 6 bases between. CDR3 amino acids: CASSLPGSTDTQYF. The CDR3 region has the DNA TGTGCCAGCAGTTTACCGGGGAGCACAGATACGCAGTATTTT.

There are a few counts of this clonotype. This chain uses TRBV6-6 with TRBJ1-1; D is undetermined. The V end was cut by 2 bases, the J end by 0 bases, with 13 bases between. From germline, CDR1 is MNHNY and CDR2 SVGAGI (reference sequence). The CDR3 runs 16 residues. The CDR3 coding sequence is TGTGCCAGCAGTTACGGTCGGGAAAATTTGAACACTGAAGCTTTCTTT. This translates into CASSYGRENLNTEAFF.

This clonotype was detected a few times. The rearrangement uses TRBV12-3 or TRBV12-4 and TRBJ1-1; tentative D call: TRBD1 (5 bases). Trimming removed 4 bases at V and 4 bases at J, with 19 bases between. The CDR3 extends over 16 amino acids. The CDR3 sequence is CASSSGPLGVGTEAFF. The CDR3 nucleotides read TGTGCCAGCAGTTCGGGGCCCCTAGGGGTGGGCACTGAAGCTTTCTTT.

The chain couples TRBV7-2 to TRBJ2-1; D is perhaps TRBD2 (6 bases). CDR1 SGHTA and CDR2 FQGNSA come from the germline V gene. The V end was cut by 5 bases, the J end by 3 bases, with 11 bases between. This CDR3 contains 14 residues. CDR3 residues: CASSRLGGYNEQFF. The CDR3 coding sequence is TGTGCCAGCAGCCGTCTCGGGGGCTACAATGAGCAGTTCTTC.

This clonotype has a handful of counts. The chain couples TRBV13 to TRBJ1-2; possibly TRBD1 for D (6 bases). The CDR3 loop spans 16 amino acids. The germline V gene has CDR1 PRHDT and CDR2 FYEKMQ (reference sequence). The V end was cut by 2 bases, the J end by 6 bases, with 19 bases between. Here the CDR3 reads CASSLLGTQQHDGYTF. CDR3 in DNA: TGTGCCAGCAGCTTACTTGGGACACAACAACACGATGGCTACACCTTC.

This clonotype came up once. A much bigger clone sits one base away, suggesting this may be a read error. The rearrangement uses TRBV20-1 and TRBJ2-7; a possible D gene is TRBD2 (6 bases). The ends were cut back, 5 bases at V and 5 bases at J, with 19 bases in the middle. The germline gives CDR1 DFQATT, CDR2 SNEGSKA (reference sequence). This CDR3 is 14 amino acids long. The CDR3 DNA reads TGCAGTGCTCCGCGACTAGAGAACCCCGACGAGCAGTACTTC. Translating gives CSAPRLENPDEQYF.

Here the CDR3 reads CASSSGRFRDLYF. DNA of the CDR3: TGTGCCAGCAGCTCGGGTCGGTTTCGGGACCTGTACTTC. The V gene is TRBV11-2, the J gene TRBJ2-5; D possibly uses TRBD1 or TRBD2 (5 bases each). The germline CDR1 and CDR2 sequences are SGHAT and FQNNGV. V gave up 4 bases and J gave up 13 bases, with 19 bases separating them. The CDR3 is made up of 13 amino acids.

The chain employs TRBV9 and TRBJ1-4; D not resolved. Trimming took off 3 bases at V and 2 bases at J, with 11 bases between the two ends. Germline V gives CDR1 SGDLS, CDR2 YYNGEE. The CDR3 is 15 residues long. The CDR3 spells CASSADGGTNEKLFF. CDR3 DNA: TGTGCCAGCAGCGCGGACGGAGGCACTAATGAAAAACTGTTTTTT. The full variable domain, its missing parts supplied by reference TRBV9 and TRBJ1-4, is DSGVTQTPKHLITATGQRVTLRCSPRSGDLSVYWYQQSLDQGLQFLIQYYNGEERAKGNILERFSAQQFPDLHSELNLSSLELGDSALYFCASSADGGTNEKLFFGSGTQLSVL.

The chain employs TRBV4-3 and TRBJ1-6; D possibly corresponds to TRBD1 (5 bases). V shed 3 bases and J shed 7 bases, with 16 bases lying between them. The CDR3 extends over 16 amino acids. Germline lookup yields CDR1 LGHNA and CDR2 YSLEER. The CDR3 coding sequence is TGCGCCAGCAGCCACTATCCCGGGACCCGGAATTCACCCCTCCACTTT. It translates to CASSHYPGTRNSPLHF.

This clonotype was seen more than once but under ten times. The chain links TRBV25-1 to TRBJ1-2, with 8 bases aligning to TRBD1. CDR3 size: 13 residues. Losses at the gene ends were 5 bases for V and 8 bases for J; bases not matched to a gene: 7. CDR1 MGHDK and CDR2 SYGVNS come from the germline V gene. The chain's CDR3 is CASSPGGAGGYTF. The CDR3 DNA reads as TGTGCCAGCAGTCCAGGGGGCGCGGGGGGCTACACCTTC.

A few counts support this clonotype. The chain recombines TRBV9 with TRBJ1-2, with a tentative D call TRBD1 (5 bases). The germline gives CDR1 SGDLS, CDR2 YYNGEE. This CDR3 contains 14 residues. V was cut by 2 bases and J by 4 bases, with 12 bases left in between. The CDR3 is CASSVSRGGYGYTF. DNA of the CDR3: TGTGCCAGCAGCGTCTCCCGGGGCGGCTATGGCTACACCTTC.

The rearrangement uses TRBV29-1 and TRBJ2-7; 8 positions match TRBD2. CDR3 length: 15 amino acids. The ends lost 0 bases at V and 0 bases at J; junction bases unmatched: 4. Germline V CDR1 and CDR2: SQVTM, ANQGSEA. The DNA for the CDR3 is TGCAGCGTTGAAGAGACTAGCGCATGCTCCTACGAGCAGTACTTC. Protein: CSVEETSACSYEQYF.

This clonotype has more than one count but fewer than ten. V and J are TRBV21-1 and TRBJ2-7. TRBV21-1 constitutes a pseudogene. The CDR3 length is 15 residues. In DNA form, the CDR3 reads TGTGCCAGCACCAGACAAAGGACGGAAACCTACGAGCAGTACTTC. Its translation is CASTRQRTETYEQYF.

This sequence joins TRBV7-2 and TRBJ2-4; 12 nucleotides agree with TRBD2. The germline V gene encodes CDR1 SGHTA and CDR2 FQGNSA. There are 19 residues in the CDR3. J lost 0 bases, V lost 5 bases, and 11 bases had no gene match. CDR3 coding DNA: TGTGCCAGCAGCCAGAGAACGGGACTAGCGGGCTTAGCCAAAAACATTCAGTACTTC. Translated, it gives CASSQRTGLAGLAKNIQYF.

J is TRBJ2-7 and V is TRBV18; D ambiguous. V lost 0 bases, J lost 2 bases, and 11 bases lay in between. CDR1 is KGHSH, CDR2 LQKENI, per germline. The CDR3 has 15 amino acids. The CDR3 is CASSPPALLTYEQYF. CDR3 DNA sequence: TGTGCCAGCTCACCACCGGCACTCCTGACCTACGAGCAGTACTTC. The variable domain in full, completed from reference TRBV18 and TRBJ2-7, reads NAGVMQNPRHLVRRRGQEARLRCSPMKGHSHVYWYRQLPEEGLKFMVYLQKENIIDESGMPKERFSAEFPKEGPSILRIQQVVRGDSAAYFCASSPPALLTYEQYFGPGTRLTVT.

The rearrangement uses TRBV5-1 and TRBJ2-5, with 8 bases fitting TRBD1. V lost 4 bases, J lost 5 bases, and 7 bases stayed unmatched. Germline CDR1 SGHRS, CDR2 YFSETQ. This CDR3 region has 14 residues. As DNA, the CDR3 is TGCGCCAGCAGCCTCGCGACAGGGGACGAGACCCAGTACTTC. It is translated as CASSLATGDETQYF.

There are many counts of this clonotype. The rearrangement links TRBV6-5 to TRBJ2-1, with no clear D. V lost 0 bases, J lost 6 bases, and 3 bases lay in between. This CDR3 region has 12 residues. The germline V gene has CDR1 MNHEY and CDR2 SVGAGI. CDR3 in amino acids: CASSYSRNEQFF. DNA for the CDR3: TGTGCCAGCAGTTACTCCCGCAATGAGCAGTTCTTC.

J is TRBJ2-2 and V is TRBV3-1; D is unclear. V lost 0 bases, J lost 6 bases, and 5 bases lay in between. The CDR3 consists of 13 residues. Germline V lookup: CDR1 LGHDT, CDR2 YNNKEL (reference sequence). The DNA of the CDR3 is TGTGCCAGCAGCCAAGATAGGGCCGGGGAGCTGTTTTTT. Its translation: CASSQDRAGELFF.

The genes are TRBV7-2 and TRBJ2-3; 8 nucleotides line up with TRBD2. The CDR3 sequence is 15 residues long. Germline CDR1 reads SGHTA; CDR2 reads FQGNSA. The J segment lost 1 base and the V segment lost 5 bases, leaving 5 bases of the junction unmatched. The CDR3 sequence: CTSSPTSVRTDTQYF. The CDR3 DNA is TGTACCAGCAGCCCGACTAGCGTGCGCACAGATACGCAGTATTTT.

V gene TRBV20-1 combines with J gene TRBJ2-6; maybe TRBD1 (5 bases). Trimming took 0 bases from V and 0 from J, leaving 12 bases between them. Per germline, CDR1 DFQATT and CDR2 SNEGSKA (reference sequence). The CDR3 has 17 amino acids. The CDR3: CSARDSSGLSGANVLTF. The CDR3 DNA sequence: TGCAGTGCTAGAGATAGCTCAGGGCTCTCTGGGGCCAACGTCCTGACTTTC.

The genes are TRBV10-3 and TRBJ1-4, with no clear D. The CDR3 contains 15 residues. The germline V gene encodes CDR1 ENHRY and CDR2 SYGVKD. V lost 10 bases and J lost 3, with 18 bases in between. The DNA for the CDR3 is TGTGCCACCACACAAGGATGGGGAGCTAATGAAAAACTGTTTTTT. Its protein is CATTQGWGANEKLFF.

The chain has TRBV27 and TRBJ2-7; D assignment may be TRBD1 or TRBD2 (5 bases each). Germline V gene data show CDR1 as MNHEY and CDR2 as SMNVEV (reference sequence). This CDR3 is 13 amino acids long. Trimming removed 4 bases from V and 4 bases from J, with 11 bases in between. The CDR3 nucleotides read TGTGCCAGCAGTTGGGACGGAAGATACGAGCAGTACTTC. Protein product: CASSWDGRYEQYF.